The clone carrying this T cell receptor (beta chain) was seen many times. Its antigen is currently unknown. The data are from a study of T cell repertoires in cytomegalovirus infection. Study-wide context: Alongside well-studied HLA-B-restricted CMV epitopes, recently identified HLA-C-restricted CMV epitopes were also used. From public TCR beta signatures came an indication of both CMV infection and matching HLA type.

Study-level findings and limits: The ex vivo response was dominated by HLA-C-restricted CMV-specific TCR beta clonotypes.

Via MiXCR, TCRdb re-called the reads, giving one row per CDR3 protein. The table records approximately 390,000 distinct CDR3 sequences, nearly 35% of them present only once. This CDR3 has 16 amino acids. The germline V gene encodes CDR1 SEHNR and CDR2 FQNEAQ (reference sequence). The V and J ends lost 4 bases and 4 bases, in that order; junction bases with no gene match: 9. V is TRBV7-9 and J is TRBJ2-1; the match to TRBD2 covers 8 bases. Sequenced material: cultured PBMCs, taken from culture after CMV antigen stimulation. This TCR was sampled from a human donor in good health (CMV status not recorded). Some clones in this sample may be carry-over from other donors' samples. The CDR3 protein is CASSSLSGSAYNEQFF. For the CDR3, the DNA is TGTGCCAGCAGCTCTTTAAGCGGGAGTGCGTACAATGAGCAGTTCTTC.